The clone carrying this T cell receptor beta chain was seen once. The sample originates from a study of blood T cell repertoires in COVID-19. The method was immunoSEQ multiplex PCR; TCRdb's version includes in-frame clones alone and lacks a portion of them. The sample lists some 20,000 clones, around 90% seen once, with less than 3.5% in the top ten. Germline CDR1 reads LNHNV; CDR2 reads YYDKDF (reference sequence). CDR3 length equals 14 residues. V was clipped by 1 base and J by 3 bases, with 10 bases between them. This chain uses TRBV15 with TRBJ2-7, with D possibly being TRBD1 (6 bases). The sequenced sample was peripheral blood. The sequence was obtained from a man between 65 and 85 years old with acute or convalescent COVID-19. CDR3 in DNA: TGTGCCACCAGCAGAGCCGGGGACAACTACGAGCAGTACTTC. This sequence encodes CATSRAGDNYEQYF.